This TCR beta chain is from a study of CD8 T cells in ankylosing spondylitis. Study observations and caveats: The study identified a TCR beta motif of about eight highly homologous variants that appeared characteristic of ankylosing spondylitis blood.

Quantitative molecular-barcoded 5'-RACE generated the TCR beta libraries. TCRdb used MiXCR to reprocess the 5' RACE reads, holding one entry per CDR3 protein. The top ten clones hold around 16% of a sample with about 160,000 distinct CDR3 sequences, roughly 10% of them seen once. Concerning this clonotype: Antigen: not known.

This CDR3 comprises 13 residues. Trimming removed 4 bases at V and 2 bases at J, with 8 bases between. The sequence came from a female donor with ankylosing spondylitis or in good health (not recorded which). The chain uses TRBV12-3 or TRBV12-4 and TRBJ2-5, with a possible D match to TRBD1 (6 bases). Material for sequencing was blood, either unsorted or a sorted T cell fraction (not recorded which). CDR3 in amino acids: CASSWTDQETQYF. The CDR3 region has the DNA TGTGCCAGCAGTTGGACAGATCAAGAGACCCAGTACTTC.